The present T cell receptor beta chain was sequenced within a study of blood T cell repertoires in COVID-19. Study context: Both acute and convalescent COVID-19 samples were obtained from the United States, Italy and Spain. T cells, B-cell-depleted T cells, or PBMCs provided the cDNA or gDNA that served as material.

The CDR3 covers 15 residues. V gave up 6 bases and J gave up 7 bases; unmatched junction bases: 12. Germline CDR1 reads MNHEY; CDR2 reads SVGAGI. Source study methods: For nucleated cells, counts were estimated from reference gene primer amplification. The data were produced by immunoSEQ multiplex PCR, yet TCRdb's version contains in-frame clones alone and is incomplete. V, J and clone size derive from that table, while D and trimming were established from the DNA sequence. The table has around 40,000 clones, around 77% seen once. The chain links TRBV6-5 to TRBJ2-3; 8 bases match TRBD1. The sequence was obtained from an elderly man with active or convalescent COVID-19. Material for sequencing was peripheral blood. The DNA of the CDR3 is TGTGCCAGCAGCACGGGACAGGACGGGGGAAATACGCAGTATTTT. It yields the protein CASSTGQDGGNTQYF.